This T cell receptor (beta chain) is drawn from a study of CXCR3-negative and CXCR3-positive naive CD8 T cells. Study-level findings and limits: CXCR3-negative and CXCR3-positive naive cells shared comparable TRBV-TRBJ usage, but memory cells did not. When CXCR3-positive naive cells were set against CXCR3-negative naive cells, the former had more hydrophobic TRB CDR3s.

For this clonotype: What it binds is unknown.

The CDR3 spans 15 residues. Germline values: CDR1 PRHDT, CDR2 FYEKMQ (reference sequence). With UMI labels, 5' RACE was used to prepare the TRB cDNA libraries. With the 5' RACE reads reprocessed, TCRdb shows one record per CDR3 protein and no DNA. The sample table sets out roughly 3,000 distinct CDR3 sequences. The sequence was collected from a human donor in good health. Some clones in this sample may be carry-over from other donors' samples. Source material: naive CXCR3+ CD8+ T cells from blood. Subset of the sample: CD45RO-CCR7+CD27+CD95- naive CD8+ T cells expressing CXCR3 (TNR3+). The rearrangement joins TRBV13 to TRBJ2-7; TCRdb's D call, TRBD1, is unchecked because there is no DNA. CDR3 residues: CASSSTGTGGGEQYF.